This T cell receptor (beta chain) was observed in a study of control samples from healthy donors and cancer patients. The data were produced by immunoSEQ multiplex PCR, yet TCRdb's version contains in-frame clones alone and is incomplete. The sample contains roughly 100,000 clones, about four fifths of which appear only once. Losses at the gene ends were 5 bases for V and 4 bases for J; bases not matched to a gene: 4. Germline CDR1 and CDR2: SGHRS and YFSETQ. There are 15 residues in the CDR3. This rearrangement joins TRBV5-1 to TRBJ2-1, with 12 nucleotides matching TRBD2. The clonotype comes from a woman aged 45-59 years in good health. The specimen was blood. The CDR3 loop is CASSSSGGAYNEQFF. In nucleotides, the CDR3 is TGCGCCAGCAGTTCTAGCGGGGGGGCATACAATGAGCAGTTCTTC.